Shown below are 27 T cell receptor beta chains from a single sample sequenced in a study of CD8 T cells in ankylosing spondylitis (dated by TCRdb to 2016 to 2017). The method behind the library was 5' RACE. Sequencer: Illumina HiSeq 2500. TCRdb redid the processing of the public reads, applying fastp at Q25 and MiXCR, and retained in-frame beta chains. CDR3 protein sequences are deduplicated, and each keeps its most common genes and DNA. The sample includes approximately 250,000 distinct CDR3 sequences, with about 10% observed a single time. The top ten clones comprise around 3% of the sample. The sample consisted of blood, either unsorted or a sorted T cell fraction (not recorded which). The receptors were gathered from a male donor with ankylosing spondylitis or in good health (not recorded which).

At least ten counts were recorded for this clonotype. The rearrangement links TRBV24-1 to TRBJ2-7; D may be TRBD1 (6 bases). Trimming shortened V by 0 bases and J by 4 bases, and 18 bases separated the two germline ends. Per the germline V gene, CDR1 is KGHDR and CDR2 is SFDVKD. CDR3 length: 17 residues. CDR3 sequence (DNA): TGTGCCACCAGTGATTTGCAAGGCAGGGGTCAAGCTTACGAGCAGTACTTC. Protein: CATSDLQGRGQAYEQYF.

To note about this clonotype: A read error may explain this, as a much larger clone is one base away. CDR3 bases: TGTACCATCAGTGAGTCGAATTTCGGACAGGGGGCCTACGAGCAGTACTTC. Its translation is CTISESNFGQGAYEQYF. This rearrangement joins TRBV10-3 to TRBJ2-7; 10 nucleotides match TRBD1. This CDR3 contains 17 residues. Germline assignment: CDR1 ENHRY and CDR2 SYGVKD.

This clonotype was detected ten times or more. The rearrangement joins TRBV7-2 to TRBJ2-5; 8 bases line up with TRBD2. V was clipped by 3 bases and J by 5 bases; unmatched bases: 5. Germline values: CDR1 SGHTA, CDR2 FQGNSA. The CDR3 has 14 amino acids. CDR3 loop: CASSFGTSGETQYF. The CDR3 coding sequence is TGTGCCAGCAGCTTCGGGACTAGTGGCGAGACCCAGTACTTC.

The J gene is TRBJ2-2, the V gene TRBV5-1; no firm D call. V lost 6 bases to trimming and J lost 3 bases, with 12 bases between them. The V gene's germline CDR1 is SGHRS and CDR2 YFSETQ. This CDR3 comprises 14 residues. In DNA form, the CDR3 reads TGCGCCAGCAAATGGAATTCGGACACCGGGGAGCTGTTTTTT. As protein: CASKWNSDTGELFF. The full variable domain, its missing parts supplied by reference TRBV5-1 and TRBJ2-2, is KAGVTQTPRYLIKTRGQQVTLSCSPISGHRSVSWYQQTPGQGLQFLFEYFSETQRNKGNFPGRFSGRQFSNSRSEMNVSTLELGDSALYLCASKWNSDTGELFFGEGSRLTVL.

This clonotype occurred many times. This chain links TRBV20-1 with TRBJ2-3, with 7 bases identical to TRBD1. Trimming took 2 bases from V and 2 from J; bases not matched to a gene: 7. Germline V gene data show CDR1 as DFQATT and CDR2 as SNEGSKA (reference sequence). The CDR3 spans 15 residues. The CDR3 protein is CSARSLDRATDTQYF. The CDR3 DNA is TGCAGTGCTAGATCACTCGACAGGGCCACAGATACGCAGTATTTT.

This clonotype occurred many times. For the CDR3, the DNA is TGTGCCAGCCAAAGGGGGAACAATGAGCAGTTCTTC. It specifies CASQRGNNEQFF. The chain combines TRBV18 with TRBJ2-1, with D possibly TRBD1 on 6 matching bases. The V gene's germline CDR1 is KGHSH and CDR2 LQKENI. This CDR3 has 12 residues. V was trimmed by 8 bases and J by 5 bases, leaving 10 bases between them.

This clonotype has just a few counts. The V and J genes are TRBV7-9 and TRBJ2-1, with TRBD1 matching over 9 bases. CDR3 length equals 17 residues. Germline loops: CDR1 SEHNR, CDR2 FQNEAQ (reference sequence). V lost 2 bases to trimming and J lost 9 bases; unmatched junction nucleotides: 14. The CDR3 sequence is CASSLRPPGQGRGEQFF. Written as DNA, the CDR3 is TGTGCCAGCAGCTTAAGGCCCCCGGGACAGGGACGGGGTGAGCAGTTCTTC.

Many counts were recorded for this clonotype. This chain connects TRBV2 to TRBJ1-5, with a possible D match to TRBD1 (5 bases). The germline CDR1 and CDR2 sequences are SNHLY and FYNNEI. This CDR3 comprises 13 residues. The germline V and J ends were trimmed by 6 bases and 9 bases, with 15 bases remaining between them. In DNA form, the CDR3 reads TGTGCCAGCAGCCGTAGGGGAGGGCGGCCCCAGCATTTT. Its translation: CASSRRGGRPQHF. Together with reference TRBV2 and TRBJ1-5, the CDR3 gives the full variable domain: EPEVTQTPSHQVTQMGQEVILRCVPISNHLYFYWYRQILGQKVEFLVSFYNNEISEKSEIFDDQFSVERPDGSNFTLKIRSTKLEDSAMYFCASSRRGGRPQHFGDGTRLSIL.

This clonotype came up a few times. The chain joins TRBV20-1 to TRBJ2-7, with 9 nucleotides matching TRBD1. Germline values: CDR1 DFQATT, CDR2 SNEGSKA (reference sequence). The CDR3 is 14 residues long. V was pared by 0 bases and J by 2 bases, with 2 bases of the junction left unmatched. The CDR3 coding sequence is TGCAGTGCTAGAGATTGGACAGGGGCCTACGAGCAGTACTTC. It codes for CSARDWTGAYEQYF.

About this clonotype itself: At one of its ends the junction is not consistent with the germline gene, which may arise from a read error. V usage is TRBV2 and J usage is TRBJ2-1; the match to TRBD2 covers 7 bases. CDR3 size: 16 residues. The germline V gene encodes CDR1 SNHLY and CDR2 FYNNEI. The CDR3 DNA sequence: TGTGCCGGCAGTGTTCCTGTGGGAGGGTCCTACAATGAGCAGTTCTTT. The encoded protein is CAGSVPVGGSYNEQFF.

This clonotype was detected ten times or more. CDR3 coding DNA: TGTGCCAGCAGCCCAGGCCGTGGGCTAGGGGGTACAGATACGCAGTATTTT. Amino acid sequence: CASSPGRGLGGTDTQYF. The rearrangement joins TRBV4-2 to TRBJ2-3; D is perhaps TRBD1 (6 bases). V lost 4 bases, J lost 3 bases, and 20 bases lay in between. Germline CDR1 and CDR2: LGHNA and YNFKEQ. The CDR3 runs to 17 residues.

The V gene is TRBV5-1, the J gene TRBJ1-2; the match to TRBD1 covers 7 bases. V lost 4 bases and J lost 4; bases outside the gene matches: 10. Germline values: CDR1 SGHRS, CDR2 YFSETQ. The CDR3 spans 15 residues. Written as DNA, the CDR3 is TGCGCCAGCAGCCTGGGACAGACCGCTTCCTATGGCTACACCTTC. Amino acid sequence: CASSLGQTASYGYTF.

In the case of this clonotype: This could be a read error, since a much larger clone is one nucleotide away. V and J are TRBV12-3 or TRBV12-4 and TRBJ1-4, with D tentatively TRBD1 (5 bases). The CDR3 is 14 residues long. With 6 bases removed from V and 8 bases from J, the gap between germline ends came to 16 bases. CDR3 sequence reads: CASSPRGGREKLFF. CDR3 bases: TGTGCCAGCAGCCCCCGGGGCGGAAGAGAAAAACTGTTTTTT.

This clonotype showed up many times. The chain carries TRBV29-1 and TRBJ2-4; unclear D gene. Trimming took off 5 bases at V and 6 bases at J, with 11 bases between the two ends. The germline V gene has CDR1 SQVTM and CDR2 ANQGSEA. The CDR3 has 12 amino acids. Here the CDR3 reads CSVSTTLNIQYF. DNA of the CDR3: TGCAGCGTTTCTACTACCCTAAACATTCAGTACTTC.

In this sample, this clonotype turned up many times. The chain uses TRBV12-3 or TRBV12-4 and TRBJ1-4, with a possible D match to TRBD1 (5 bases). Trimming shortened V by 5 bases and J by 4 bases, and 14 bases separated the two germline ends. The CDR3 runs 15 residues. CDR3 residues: CASSIRQLSNEKLFF. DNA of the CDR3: TGTGCCAGCAGTATTAGACAGCTAAGTAATGAAAAACTGTTTTTT.

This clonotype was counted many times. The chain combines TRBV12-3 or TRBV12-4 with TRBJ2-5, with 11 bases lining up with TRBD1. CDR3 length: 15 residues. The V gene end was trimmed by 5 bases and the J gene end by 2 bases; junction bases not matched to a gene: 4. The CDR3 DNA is TGTGCCAGCAGTCCGGACAGGGGGCGGCAAGAGACCCAGTACTTC. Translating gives CASSPDRGRQETQYF.

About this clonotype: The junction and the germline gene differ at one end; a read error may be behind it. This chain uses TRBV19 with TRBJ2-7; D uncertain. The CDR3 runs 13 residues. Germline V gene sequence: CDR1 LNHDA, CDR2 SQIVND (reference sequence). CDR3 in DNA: TGTGCCAGTAGTATAACCTCACCCTACGAGCGGTACTTC. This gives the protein CASSITSPYERYF.

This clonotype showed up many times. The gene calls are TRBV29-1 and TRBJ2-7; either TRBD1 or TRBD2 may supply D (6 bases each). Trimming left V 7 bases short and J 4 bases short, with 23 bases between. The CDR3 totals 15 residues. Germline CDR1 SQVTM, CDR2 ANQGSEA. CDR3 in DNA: TGCAGCGCCGCACAGGGCCGGGGACTGAGATACGAGCAGTACTTC. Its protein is CSAAQGRGLRYEQYF.

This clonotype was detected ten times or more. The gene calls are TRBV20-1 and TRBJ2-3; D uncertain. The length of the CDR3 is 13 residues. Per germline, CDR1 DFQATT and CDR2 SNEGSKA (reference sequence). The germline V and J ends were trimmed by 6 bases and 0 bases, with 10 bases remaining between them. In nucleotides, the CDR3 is TGCAGTGCCCTCGGAGCTAGCACAGATACGCAGTATTTT. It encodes CSALGASTDTQYF.

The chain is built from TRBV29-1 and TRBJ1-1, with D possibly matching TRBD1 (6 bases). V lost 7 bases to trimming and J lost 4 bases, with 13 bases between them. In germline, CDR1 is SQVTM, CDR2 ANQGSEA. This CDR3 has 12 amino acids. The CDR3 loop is CSGDGGGTEAFF. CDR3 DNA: TGCAGCGGGGATGGAGGGGGCACTGAAGCTTTCTTT.

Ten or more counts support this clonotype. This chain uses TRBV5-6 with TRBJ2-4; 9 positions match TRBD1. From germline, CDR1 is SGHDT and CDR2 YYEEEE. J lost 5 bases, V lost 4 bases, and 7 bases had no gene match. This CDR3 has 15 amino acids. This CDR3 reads CASSLGTGLQNIQYF. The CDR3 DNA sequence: TGTGCCAGCAGCCTTGGGACAGGGCTTCAAAACATTCAGTACTTC. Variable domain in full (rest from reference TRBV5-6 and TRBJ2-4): DAGVTQSPTHLIKTRGQQVTLRCSPKSGHDTVSWYQQALGQGPQFIFQYYEEEERQRGNFPDRFSGHQFPNYSSELNVNALLLGDSALYLCASSLGTGLQNIQYFGAGTRLSVL.

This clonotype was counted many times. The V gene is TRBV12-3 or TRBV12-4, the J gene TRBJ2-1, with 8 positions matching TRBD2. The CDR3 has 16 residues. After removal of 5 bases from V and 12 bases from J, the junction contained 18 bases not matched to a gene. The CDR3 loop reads CASSGGKTGTRRWQFF. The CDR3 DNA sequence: TGTGCCAGCAGTGGGGGGAAAACCGGGACTAGACGTTGGCAGTTCTTC.

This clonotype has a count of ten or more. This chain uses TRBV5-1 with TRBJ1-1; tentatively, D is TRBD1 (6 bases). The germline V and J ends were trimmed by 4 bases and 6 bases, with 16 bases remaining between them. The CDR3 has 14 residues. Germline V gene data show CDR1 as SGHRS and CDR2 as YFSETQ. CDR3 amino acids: CASSPSGVRPEAFF. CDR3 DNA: TGCGCCAGCAGCCCATCAGGGGTGAGGCCTGAAGCTTTCTTT.

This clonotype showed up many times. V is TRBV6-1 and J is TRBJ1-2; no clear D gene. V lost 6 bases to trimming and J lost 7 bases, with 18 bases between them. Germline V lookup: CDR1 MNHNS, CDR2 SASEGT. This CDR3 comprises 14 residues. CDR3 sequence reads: CASSKPDPGSGYTF. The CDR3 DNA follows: TGTGCCAGCAGCAAGCCGGACCCTGGGAGTGGCTACACCTTC.

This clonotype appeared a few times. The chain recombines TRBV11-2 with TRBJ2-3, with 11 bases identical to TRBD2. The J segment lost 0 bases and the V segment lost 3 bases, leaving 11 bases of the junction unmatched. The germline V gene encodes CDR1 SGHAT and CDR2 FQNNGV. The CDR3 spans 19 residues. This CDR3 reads CASSFYSTSGTTSTDTQYF. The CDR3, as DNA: TGTGCCAGCAGCTTCTACTCGACTAGCGGGACGACGAGCACAGATACGCAGTATTTT.

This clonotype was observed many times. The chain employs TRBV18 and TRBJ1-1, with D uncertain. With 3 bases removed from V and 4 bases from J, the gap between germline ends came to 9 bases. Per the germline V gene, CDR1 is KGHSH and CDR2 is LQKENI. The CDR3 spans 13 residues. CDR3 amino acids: CASSPSPGTEAFF. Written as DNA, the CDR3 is TGTGCCAGCTCACCTAGCCCGGGCACTGAAGCTTTCTTT.

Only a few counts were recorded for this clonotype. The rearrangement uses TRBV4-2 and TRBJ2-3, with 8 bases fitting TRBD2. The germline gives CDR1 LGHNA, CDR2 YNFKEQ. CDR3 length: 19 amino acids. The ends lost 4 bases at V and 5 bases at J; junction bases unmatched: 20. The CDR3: CASSRSDMTTGGPKDTQYF. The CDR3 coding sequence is TGTGCCAGCAGCCGGTCGGACATGACTACGGGAGGGCCGAAAGATACGCAGTATTTT.